This T cell receptor beta chain was observed in a study of long-term antiretroviral therapy in people with HIV. Study conclusions and caveats: ART adherence, viral resistance and therapy changes went undocumented.

Survey-level resolution applied to immunoSEQ assay v3.0. TCRdb's table, derived via immunoSEQ multiplex PCR, lists solely in-frame clones and lacks some. The table lists around 13,000 clones, 80% of them singletons. This clone was seen once. What it recognizes is unknown. This CDR3 comprises 13 residues. In germline, CDR1 is KGHSH, CDR2 LQKENI. The V end lost 0 bases, the J end lost 8 bases, and 10 bases lay between the germline ends. The receptor was derived from a man between 40 and 49 years old with HIV. This chain uses TRBV18 with TRBJ1-1; D is undetermined. This sample comprised unsorted PBMCs, obtained 3.2 years before starting antiretroviral therapy. The DNA for the CDR3 is TGTGCCAGCTCACCACCGGGCCGGGCAGAAGCTTTCTTT. This sequence encodes CASSPPGRAEAFF.